Included here is one TCR beta chain sequence, with context. Its specificity is unknown. This sample stems from a study of T cell responses to AZD1222 COVID-19 vaccine. Study-level results: Unmutated regions of variants are reportedly targeted by nearly half of spike-specific TCRs. Just a handful of people given AZD1222 tested seropositive at baseline.

V dropped 5 bases and J dropped 8; count of bases not matched to a gene: 3. The CDR3 is 12 residues long. The germline V gene encodes CDR1 MNHEY and CDR2 SVGAGI. Method: immunoSEQ multiplex PCR; TCRdb's copy keeps in-frame clones and lacks some. The repertoire consists of 100,000 or so clones, with around 83% occurring once and the leading ten covering 4.5% to 6%. The sequencing here drew on peripheral blood, taken on day 0 of AZD1222 vaccination. The TCR originated in an adult in good health. The genes are TRBV6-5 and TRBJ2-1; 7 nucleotides agree with TRBD1. The CDR3 sequence: CASSRDSYEQFF. The CDR3 region has the DNA TGTGCCAGCAGTCGGGACAGCTATGAGCAGTTCTTC.